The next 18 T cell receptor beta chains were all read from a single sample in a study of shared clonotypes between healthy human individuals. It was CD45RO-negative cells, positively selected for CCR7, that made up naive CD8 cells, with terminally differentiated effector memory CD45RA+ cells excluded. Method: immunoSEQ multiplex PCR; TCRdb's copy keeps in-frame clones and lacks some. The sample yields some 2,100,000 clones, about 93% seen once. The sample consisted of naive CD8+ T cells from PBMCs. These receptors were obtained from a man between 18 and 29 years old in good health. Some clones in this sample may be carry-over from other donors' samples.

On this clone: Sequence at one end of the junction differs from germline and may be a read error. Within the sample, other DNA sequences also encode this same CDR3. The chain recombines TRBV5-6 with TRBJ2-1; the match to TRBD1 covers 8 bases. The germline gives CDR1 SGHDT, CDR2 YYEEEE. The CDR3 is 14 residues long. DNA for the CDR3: TGTGCCAGCAGTTTGGGGACAGGTTACAATGAGCAGTTCTTC. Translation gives CASSLGTGYNEQFF.

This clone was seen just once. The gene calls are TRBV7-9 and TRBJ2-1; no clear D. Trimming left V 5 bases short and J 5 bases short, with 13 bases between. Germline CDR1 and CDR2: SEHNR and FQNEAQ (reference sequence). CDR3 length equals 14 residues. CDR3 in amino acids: CASSNPRTNNEQFF. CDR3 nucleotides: TGTGCCAGCAGCAATCCTCGTACCAACAATGAGCAGTTCTTC.

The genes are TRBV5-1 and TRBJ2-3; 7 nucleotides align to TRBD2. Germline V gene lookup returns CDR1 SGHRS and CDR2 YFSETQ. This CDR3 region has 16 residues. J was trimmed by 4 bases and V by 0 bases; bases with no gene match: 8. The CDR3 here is CASSLGMGGPADTQYF. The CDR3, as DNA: TGCGCCAGCAGCTTGGGGATGGGAGGGCCTGCAGATACGCAGTATTTT.

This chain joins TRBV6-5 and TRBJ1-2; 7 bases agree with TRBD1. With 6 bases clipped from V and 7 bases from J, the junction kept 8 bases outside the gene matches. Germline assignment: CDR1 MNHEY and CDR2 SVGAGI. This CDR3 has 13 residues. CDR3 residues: CASSLGQTGGYTF. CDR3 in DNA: TGTGCCAGCAGCCTGGGACAGACAGGTGGCTACACCTTC.

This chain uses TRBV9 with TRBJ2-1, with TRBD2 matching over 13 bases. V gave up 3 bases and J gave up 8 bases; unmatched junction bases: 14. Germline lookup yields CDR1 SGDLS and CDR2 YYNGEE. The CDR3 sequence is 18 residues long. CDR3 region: CASSAGLAGPLSPDEQFF. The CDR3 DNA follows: TGTGCCAGCAGCGCGGGACTAGCGGGACCCCTTTCCCCCGATGAGCAGTTCTTC.

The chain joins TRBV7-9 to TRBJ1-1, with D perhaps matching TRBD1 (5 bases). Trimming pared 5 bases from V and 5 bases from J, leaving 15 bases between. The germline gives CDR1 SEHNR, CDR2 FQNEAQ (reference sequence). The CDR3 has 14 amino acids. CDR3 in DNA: TGTGCCAGCAGCCCCGATTTGGGGGGGACTGAAGCTTTCTTT. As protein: CASSPDLGGTEAFF.

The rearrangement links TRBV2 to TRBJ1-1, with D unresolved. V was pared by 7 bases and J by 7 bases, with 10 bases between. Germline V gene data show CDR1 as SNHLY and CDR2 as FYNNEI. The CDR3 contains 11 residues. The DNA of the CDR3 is TGTGCCAGCATAGTGGGTTTTGAAGCTTTCTTT. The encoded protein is CASIVGFEAFF.

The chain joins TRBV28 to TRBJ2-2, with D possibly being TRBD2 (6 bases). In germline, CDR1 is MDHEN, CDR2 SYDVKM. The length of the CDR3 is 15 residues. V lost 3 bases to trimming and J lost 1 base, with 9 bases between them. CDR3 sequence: CASSFYGRNTGELFF. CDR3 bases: TGTGCCAGCAGTTTCTACGGGAGGAACACCGGGGAGCTGTTTTTT.

The CDR3 here is CAAGRTEAFF. The CDR3, as DNA: TGTGCCGCTGGAAGGACTGAAGCTTTCTTT. This chain links TRBV27 with TRBJ1-1; D gene ambiguous. Trimming stripped 11 bases from V and 5 bases from J, with 9 bases between. Germline V lookup: CDR1 MNHEY, CDR2 SMNVEV (reference sequence). The CDR3 loop spans 10 amino acids.

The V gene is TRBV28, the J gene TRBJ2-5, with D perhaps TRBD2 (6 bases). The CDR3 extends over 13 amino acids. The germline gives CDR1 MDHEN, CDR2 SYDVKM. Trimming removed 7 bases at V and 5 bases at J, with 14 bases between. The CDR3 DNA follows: TGTGCCAGCAACAAAAAAAGCGGGGAGACCCAGTACTTC. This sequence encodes CASNKKSGETQYF.

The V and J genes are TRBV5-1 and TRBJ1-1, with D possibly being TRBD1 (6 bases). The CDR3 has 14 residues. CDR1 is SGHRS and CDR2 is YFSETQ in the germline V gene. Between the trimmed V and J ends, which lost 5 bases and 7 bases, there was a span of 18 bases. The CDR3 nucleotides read TGCGCCAGCAGAGGATTCCTGGACAGCGTTGAAGCTTTCTTT. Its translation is CASRGFLDSVEAFF.

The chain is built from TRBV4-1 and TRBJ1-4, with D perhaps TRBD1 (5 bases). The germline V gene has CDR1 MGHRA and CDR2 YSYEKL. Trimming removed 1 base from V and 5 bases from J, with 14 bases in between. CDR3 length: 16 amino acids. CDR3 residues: CASSQAIGTVNEKLFF. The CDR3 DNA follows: TGCGCCAGCAGCCAAGCGATCGGGACGGTGAATGAAAAACTGTTTTTT.

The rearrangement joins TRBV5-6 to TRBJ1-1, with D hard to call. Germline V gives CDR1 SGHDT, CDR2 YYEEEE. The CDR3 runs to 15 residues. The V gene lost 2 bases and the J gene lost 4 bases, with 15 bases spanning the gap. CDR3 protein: CASSFGRTAGTEAFF. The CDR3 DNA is TGTGCCAGCAGCTTTGGACGGACCGCCGGCACTGAAGCTTTCTTT.

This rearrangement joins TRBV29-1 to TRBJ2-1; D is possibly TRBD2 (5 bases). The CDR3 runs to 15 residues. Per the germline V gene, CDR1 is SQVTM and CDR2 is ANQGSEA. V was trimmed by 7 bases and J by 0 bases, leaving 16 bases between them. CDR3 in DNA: TGCAGCGCCACCTCCCGGGGTCGCTCCTACAATGAGCAGTTCTTC. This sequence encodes CSATSRGRSYNEQFF.

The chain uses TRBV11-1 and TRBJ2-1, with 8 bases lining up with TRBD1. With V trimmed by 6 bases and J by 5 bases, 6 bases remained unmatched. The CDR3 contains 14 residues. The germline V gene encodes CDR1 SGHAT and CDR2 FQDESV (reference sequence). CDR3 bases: TGTGCCAGCAGGGCAGGGGGCGCGGACAATGAGCAGTTCTTC. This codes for CASRAGGADNEQFF. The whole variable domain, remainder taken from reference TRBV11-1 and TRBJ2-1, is EAEVAQSPRYKITEKSQAVAFWCDPISGHATLYWYRQILGQGPELLVQFQDESVVDDSQLPKDRFSAERLKGVDSTLKIQPAELGDSAMYLCASRAGGADNEQFFGPGTRLTVL.

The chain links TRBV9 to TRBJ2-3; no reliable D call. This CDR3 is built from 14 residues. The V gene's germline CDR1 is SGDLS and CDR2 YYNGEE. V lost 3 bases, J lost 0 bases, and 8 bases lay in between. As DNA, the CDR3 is TGTGCCAGCAGCGATCAATATAGCACAGATACGCAGTATTTT. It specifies CASSDQYSTDTQYF.

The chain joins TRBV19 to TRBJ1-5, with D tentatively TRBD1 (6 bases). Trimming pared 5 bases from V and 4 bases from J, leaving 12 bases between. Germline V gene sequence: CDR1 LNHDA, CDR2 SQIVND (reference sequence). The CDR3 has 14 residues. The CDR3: CASSHRDINQPQHF. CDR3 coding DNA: TGTGCCAGTAGTCACCGGGACATTAATCAGCCCCAGCATTTT.

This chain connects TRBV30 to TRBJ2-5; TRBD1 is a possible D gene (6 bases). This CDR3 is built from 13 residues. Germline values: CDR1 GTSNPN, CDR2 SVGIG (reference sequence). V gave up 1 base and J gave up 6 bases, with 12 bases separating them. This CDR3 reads CAWSAGVEKTQYF. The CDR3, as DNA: TGTGCCTGGAGTGCAGGGGTTGAGAAGACCCAGTACTTC.